A single sample is the source of the 27 T cell receptor beta chains below, sequenced in a study of blood T cell repertoires in COVID-19. The protocol was immunoSEQ multiplex PCR, while the TCRdb copy is restricted to in-frame clones and leaves out a portion. Of about 180,000 clones detected, around 83% appear once; the ten largest clones hold around 7.3%. The sequenced sample was peripheral blood. The origin of the receptors is a woman in her seventies with COVID-19, enrolled during active disease.

This chain's CDR3 is CASSPSSYEQYF. The CDR3 nucleotides read TGTGCCAGCTCCCCTAGCTCCTACGAGCAGTACTTC. V usage is TRBV18 and J usage is TRBJ2-7, with D unclear. Germline CDR1 is KGHSH and CDR2 is LQKENI. Trimming took off 6 bases at V and 0 bases at J, with 6 bases between the two ends. This CDR3 is 12 amino acids long.

The V call is TRBV5-4, the J call TRBJ2-3, with 12 bases fitting TRBD2. The CDR3 has 16 residues. Germline CDR1 and CDR2: SGHNT and YYREEE (reference sequence). The trim removed 1 base at V and 5 bases at J, leaving 5 bases unmatched. Here the CDR3 DNA reads TGTGCCAGCAGCTTGAGACTAGCGGGAGCGAAAGATACGCAGTATTTT. The encoded protein is CASSLRLAGAKDTQYF.

The chain recombines TRBV28 with TRBJ1-2; the D is unclear. This CDR3 comprises 14 residues. V lost 5 bases to trimming and J lost 7 bases, with 17 bases between them. In germline, CDR1 is MDHEN, CDR2 SYDVKM. CDR3 DNA: TGTGCCAGCAGTCGCTCCGGAGGGTCGGTTGGCTACACCTTC. Translating it yields CASSRSGGSVGYTF.

The J gene is TRBJ1-2, the V gene TRBV19; D remains ambiguous. The germline CDR1 and CDR2 sequences are LNHDA and SQIVND (reference sequence). V was trimmed by 3 bases and J by 8 bases, leaving 13 bases between them. The CDR3 loop spans 13 amino acids. CDR3 loop: CASSIEGQRGYTF. In nucleotides, the CDR3 is TGTGCCAGTAGTATCGAGGGTCAGCGCGGCTACACCTTC.

The CDR3 nucleotides read TGTGCCAGCAGCGCGGCAGGGGAAGCGGGAGGAAACACCATATATTTT. Protein sequence: CASSAAGEAGGNTIYF. This chain uses TRBV9 with TRBJ1-3; possible D gene TRBD1, 6 bases. Trimming took 3 bases from V and 4 from J, leaving 17 bases between them. Per germline, CDR1 SGDLS and CDR2 YYNGEE. CDR3 length: 16 residues. Filled out from reference TRBV9 and TRBJ1-3, the complete variable domain reads DSGVTQTPKHLITATGQRVTLRCSPRSGDLSVYWYQQSLDQGLQFLIQYYNGEERAKGNILERFSAQQFPDLHSELNLSSLELGDSALYFCASSAAGEAGGNTIYFGEGSWLTVV.

The rearrangement links TRBV7-9 to TRBJ1-1; TRBD1 agrees at 8 bases. The junction had 11 bases not matched to a gene; V was cut back by 5 bases and J by 3 bases. The germline V gene encodes CDR1 SEHNR and CDR2 FQNEAQ (reference sequence). The CDR3 is made up of 16 amino acids. CDR3 region: CASSVWGGQDYTEAFF. CDR3 coding DNA: TGTGCCAGCAGCGTGTGGGGGGGACAGGATTACACTGAAGCTTTCTTT.

CDR3 DNA sequence: TGTGCCAGCAGGCGGACAGGGAGCGAAGAGACCCAGTACTTC. The encoded protein is CASRRTGSEETQYF. This sequence joins TRBV2 and TRBJ2-5; the match to TRBD1 covers 8 bases. The CDR3 totals 14 residues. V lost 6 bases and J lost 3; bases outside the gene matches: 6. Germline CDR1 is SNHLY and CDR2 is FYNNEI.

This clone was seen only a few times. The chain joins TRBV11-2 to TRBJ2-1; no firm D call. Trimming took off 4 bases at V and 2 bases at J, with 6 bases between the two ends. CDR3 size: 13 residues. Germline loops: CDR1 SGHAT, CDR2 FQNNGV. DNA for the CDR3: TGTGCCAGCAGCTCGCTAACCTACAATGAGCAGTTCTTC. Its protein is CASSSLTYNEQFF. The full variable domain, its missing parts supplied by reference TRBV11-2 and TRBJ2-1, is EAGVAQSPRYKIIEKRQSVAFWCNPISGHATLYWYQQILGQGPKLLIQFQNNGVVDDSQLPKDRFSAERLKGVDSTLKIQPAKLEDSAVYLCASSSLTYNEQFFGPGTRLTVL.

Here the CDR3 reads CASSFGQGASSYEQYF. The CDR3 nucleotides are TGTGCCAGCAGTTTCGGACAGGGAGCTTCTTCCTACGAGCAGTACTTC. The chain has TRBV27 and TRBJ2-7, with 8 bases that match TRBD1. This CDR3 region has 16 residues. Germline V CDR1 and CDR2: MNHEY, SMNVEV (reference sequence). J gave up 1 base and V 3 bases, and 8 bases lay outside the gene matches.

This chain links TRBV2 with TRBJ1-3; D gene unclear. CDR3 size: 16 residues. Germline V gives CDR1 SNHLY, CDR2 FYNNEI. V lost 5 bases to trimming and J lost 0 bases, with 14 bases between them. The CDR3 nucleotides read TGTGCCAGCAGTTTAGAAAACCCCTTCTCTGGAAACACCATATATTTT. It translates to CASSLENPFSGNTIYF.

CDR3 coding DNA: TGTGCCAGCAGCTTAGGTGGGGAGTACACAGATACGCAGTATTTT. Its protein product is CASSLGGEYTDTQYF. The rearrangement joins TRBV11-3 to TRBJ2-3; a weak D match, TRBD2 (5 bases). V dropped 1 base and J dropped 2 bases, with 10 bases sitting between them. This CDR3 region has 15 residues. Germline-derived CDR1 and CDR2 are SGHNT and YENEEA.

This clone has only a few counts. V usage is TRBV2 and J usage is TRBJ1-2, with 7 bases aligning to TRBD1. With V trimmed by 8 bases and J by 6 bases, 6 bases remained unmatched. The CDR3 spans 12 residues. In germline, CDR1 is SNHLY, CDR2 FYNNEI. CDR3 coding DNA: TGTGCCAGCGACAGGGAGGCCGATGGCTACACCTTC. Protein product: CASDREADGYTF. The whole variable domain, filled in from reference TRBV2 and TRBJ1-2, reads EPEVTQTPSHQVTQMGQEVILRCVPISNHLYFYWYRQILGQKVEFLVSFYNNEISEKSEIFDDQFSVERPDGSNFTLKIRSTKLEDSAMYFCASDREADGYTFGSGTRLTVV.

The chain combines TRBV4-3 with TRBJ1-1, with a possible D match to TRBD1 (5 bases). The length of the CDR3 is 13 residues. Germline loops: CDR1 LGHNA, CDR2 YSLEER. The ends were cut back, 3 bases at V and 4 bases at J, with 9 bases in the middle. This chain's CDR3 is CASSQLQGTEAFF. CDR3 bases: TGCGCCAGCAGCCAGCTTCAGGGCACTGAAGCTTTCTTT.

About this clone: A far larger clone is just one base off, so this is likely a read error. Other DNA sequences in this sample translate to the same CDR3. The rearrangement uses TRBV7-9 and TRBJ2-1; TRBD2 agrees at 9 bases. The CDR3 covers 15 residues. Trimming removed 5 bases from V and 0 bases from J; junction bases left unmatched: 2. Germline V gene data show CDR1 as SEHNR and CDR2 as FQNEAQ (reference sequence). CDR3 DNA sequence: TGTGCCAGCAGCCTTAGCGGGAGCTCCTACAATGAGCAGTTCTTC. It translates to CASSLSGSSYNEQFF.

V is TRBV7-3 and J is TRBJ2-1; D not certain. V lost 2 bases to trimming and J lost 3 bases, with 14 bases between them. Germline V lookup: CDR1 SGHTA, CDR2 FQGTGA. The CDR3 consists of 16 residues. The CDR3 DNA reads as TGTGCCAGCAGCTTACAGTCCAGGAACTTCTACAATGAGCAGTTCTTC. The encoded protein is CASSLQSRNFYNEQFF.

The J gene is TRBJ2-7, the V gene TRBV30, with 9 bases identical to TRBD1. The length of the CDR3 is 13 residues. Germline CDR1 and CDR2: GTSNPN and SVGIG (reference sequence). V lost 5 bases to trimming and J lost 2 bases; unmatched junction nucleotides: 4. The CDR3 DNA follows: TGTGCCTGGTTTAGGGACAGGGCCTACGAGCAGTACTTC. Amino acids: CAWFRDRAYEQYF.

This clone came up once. This sequence joins TRBV18 and TRBJ2-2; TRBD1 matches 7 bases. Germline lookup yields CDR1 KGHSH and CDR2 LQKENI. With V trimmed by 6 bases and J by 1 base, 8 bases remained unmatched. The CDR3 is made up of 16 amino acids. CDR3: CASSPKNRGNTGELFF. The CDR3 bases are TGTGCCAGCTCCCCTAAGAACAGGGGGAACACCGGGGAGCTGTTTTTT.

This clone was detected only a few times. The chain couples TRBV7-3 to TRBJ2-3, with TRBD1 matching 8 bases. J was trimmed by 2 bases and V by 4 bases; bases with no gene match: 8. CDR3 size: 16 residues. The germline gives CDR1 SGHTA, CDR2 FQGTGA. The CDR3 DNA reads as TGTGCCAGCAGCTCAGCACCAGGGGGCTCCACAGATACGCAGTATTTT. Encoded protein: CASSSAPGGSTDTQYF.

The rearrangement links TRBV10-1 to TRBJ2-5; TRBD2 is a possible D gene (6 bases). Between the trimmed V and J ends, which lost 3 bases and 1 base, there was a span of 9 bases. CDR3 size: 14 residues. In germline, CDR1 is WNHNN, CDR2 SYGVQD (reference sequence). CDR3 amino acids: CASSDGGAQETQYF. DNA of the CDR3: TGCGCCAGCAGTGACGGCGGGGCCCAAGAGACCCAGTACTTC.

V gene TRBV5-8 combines with J gene TRBJ2-2; possibly TRBD1 for D (5 bases). The germline CDR1 and CDR2 sequences are SGHTS and YDEGEE. Deletions cut 1 base from V and 2 bases from J, with 9 bases between. The CDR3 spans 15 residues. In DNA, the CDR3 is TGTGCCAGCAGCTTGAGGACACCTAACACCGGGGAGCTGTTTTTT. This codes for CASSLRTPNTGELFF.

This clone was counted at least ten times. The chain is built from TRBV15 and TRBJ2-7; 12 nucleotides align to TRBD1. The CDR3 spans 16 residues. Germline V gene data show CDR1 as LNHNV and CDR2 as YYDKDF (reference sequence). Germline trimming cut 3 bases from V and 5 bases from J; bases unmatched to any gene: 8. The CDR3 sequence: CATSSVTGTGGNEQYF. CDR3 in DNA: TGTGCCACCAGCAGCGTTACCGGGACAGGGGGCAACGAGCAGTACTTC.

V usage is TRBV28 and J usage is TRBJ2-3, with D possibly being TRBD2 (7 bases). Between the trimmed V and J ends, which lost 3 bases and 3 bases, there was a span of 10 bases. Germline assignment: CDR1 MDHEN and CDR2 SYDVKM. This CDR3 is built from 14 residues. The chain's CDR3 is CASSLRGRTDTQYF. As DNA, the CDR3 is TGTGCCAGCAGTTTGCGGGGGCGAACAGATACGCAGTATTTT.

The chain is built from TRBV28 and TRBJ1-6; 10 bases are shared with TRBD1. V lost 2 bases, J lost 10 bases, and 5 bases stayed unmatched. Germline CDR1 is MDHEN and CDR2 is SYDVKM. The CDR3 is made up of 15 amino acids. The CDR3 region has the DNA TGTGCCAGCAGTTTAAGCCGGGACAGGGGCTCACCCCTCCACTTT. This encodes CASSLSRDRGSPLHF.

The V call is TRBV15, the J call TRBJ2-3, with D unclear. CDR1 and CDR2 from the germline V gene are LNHNV and YYDKDF (reference sequence). The CDR3 sequence is 13 residues long. Between the trimmed V and J ends, which lost 1 base and 3 bases, there was a span of 5 bases. CDR3 nucleotide sequence: TGTGCCACCAGCAGAGGGGCGACAGATACGCAGTATTTT. Translated: CATSRGATDTQYF.

This sequence joins TRBV5-8 and TRBJ2-1; 14 nucleotides line up with TRBD2. The junction had 6 bases not matched to a gene; V was cut back by 2 bases and J by 8 bases. This CDR3 has 16 residues. The germline gives CDR1 SGHTS, CDR2 YDEGEE. The CDR3 here is CASSFRLAGGIDEQFF. CDR3 DNA: TGTGCCAGCAGCTTTAGACTAGCGGGAGGGATAGATGAGCAGTTCTTC.

The rearrangement uses TRBV5-6 and TRBJ1-5, with a weak D call TRBD1 (6 bases). Between the trimmed V and J ends, which lost 4 bases and 4 bases, there was a span of 15 bases. The CDR3 consists of 15 residues. In germline, CDR1 is SGHDT, CDR2 YYEEEE. CDR3 loop: CASSRAGGPNQPQHF. In nucleotides, the CDR3 is TGTGCCAGCAGCCGTGCGGGGGGCCCGAATCAGCCCCAGCATTTT.

This chain links TRBV3-1 (or the pseudogene TRBV3-2) with TRBJ2-7; 7 bases match TRBD2. Looked up from germline, CDR1 is LGHDT and CDR2 is YNNKEL (reference sequence). The CDR3 consists of 16 residues. V was pared by 1 base and J by 0 bases, with 6 bases of the junction left unmatched. The CDR3 here is CASSQVGGVSSYEQYF. CDR3 in DNA: TGTGCCAGCAGCCAAGTTGGGGGGGTTAGCTCCTACGAGCAGTACTTC.